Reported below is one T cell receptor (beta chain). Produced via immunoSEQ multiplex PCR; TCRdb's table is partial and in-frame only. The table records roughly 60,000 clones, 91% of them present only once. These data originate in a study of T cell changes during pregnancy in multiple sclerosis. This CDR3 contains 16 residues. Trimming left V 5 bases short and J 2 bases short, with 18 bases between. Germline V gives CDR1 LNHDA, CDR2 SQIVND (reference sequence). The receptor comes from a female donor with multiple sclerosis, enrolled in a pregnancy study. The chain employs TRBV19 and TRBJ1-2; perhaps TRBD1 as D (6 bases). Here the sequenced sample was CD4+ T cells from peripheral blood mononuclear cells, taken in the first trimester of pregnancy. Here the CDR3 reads CASSSLTGTQNYGYTF. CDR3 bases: TGTGCCAGTAGTTCCCTAACCGGGACACAGAACTATGGCTACACCTTC.